Following are 26 T cell receptor beta chains from one sample sequenced in a study of blood T cell repertoires in COVID-19. The repertoire was sequenced with immunoSEQ multiplex PCR; TCRdb's copy has only in-frame clones and lacks some. The data hold 150,000 to 200,000 clones, with approximately 85% observed a single time. Sequenced material: peripheral blood. These receptors were taken from a woman aged 80 or older with COVID-19, enrolled during active disease.

The chain has TRBV5-1 and TRBJ2-1; no firm D call. CDR1 and CDR2 from the germline V gene are SGHRS and YFSETQ. The CDR3 loop spans 14 amino acids. The V end was cut by 0 bases, the J end by 7 bases, with 11 bases between. CDR3 DNA: TGCGCCAGCAGCTTGGGTTTAGCTCCTAATGAGCAGTTCTTC. Its protein is CASSLGLAPNEQFF.

The chain is built from TRBV2 and TRBJ1-1; D possibly corresponds to TRBD1 (5 bases). The germline gives CDR1 SNHLY, CDR2 FYNNEI. V was pared by 7 bases and J by 3 bases, with 18 bases between. This CDR3 is 15 amino acids long. The CDR3 loop is CASTIPAGGYTEAFF. The CDR3 coding sequence is TGTGCCAGCACTATCCCGGCGGGGGGGTACACTGAAGCTTTCTTT. Full variable domain (remainder filled in from reference TRBV2 and TRBJ1-1): EPEVTQTPSHQVTQMGQEVILRCVPISNHLYFYWYRQILGQKVEFLVSFYNNEISEKSEIFDDQFSVERPDGSNFTLKIRSTKLEDSAMYFCASTIPAGGYTEAFFGQGTRLTVV.

V is TRBV2 and J is TRBJ1-1; D remains unclear. From germline, CDR1 is SNHLY and CDR2 FYNNEI. Between the trimmed V and J ends, which lost 7 bases and 7 bases, there was a span of 13 bases. There are 12 residues in the CDR3. The CDR3 here is CASNRERFEAFF. In DNA form, the CDR3 reads TGTGCCAGCAATCGGGAACGCTTTGAAGCTTTCTTT.

V usage is TRBV7-9 and J usage is TRBJ1-2; D not resolved. V was pared by 3 bases and J by 2 bases, with 7 bases between. Germline lookup yields CDR1 SEHNR and CDR2 FQNEAQ (reference sequence). CDR3 length equals 13 residues. The CDR3 nucleotides read TGTGCCAGCAGCTTTTTACAGAACTATGGCTACACCTTC. Amino acid sequence: CASSFLQNYGYTF.

The chain is built from TRBV7-9 and TRBJ2-7; maybe TRBD2 (6 bases). Germline-derived CDR1 and CDR2 are SEHNR and FQNEAQ (reference sequence). V was clipped by 5 bases and J by 5 bases, with 19 bases between them. The CDR3 sequence is 15 residues long. CDR3 region: CASSPLPGLPHEQYF. The CDR3 DNA is TGTGCCAGCAGCCCTCTTCCGGGACTCCCCCACGAGCAGTACTTC.

V is TRBV27 and J is TRBJ1-4, with 7 bases that match TRBD1. This CDR3 spans 14 amino acids. Germline assignment: CDR1 MNHEY and CDR2 SMNVEV (reference sequence). Germline trimming cut 0 bases from V and 6 bases from J; bases unmatched to any gene: 1. CDR3 nucleotide sequence: TGTGCCAGCAGTTTATCAGGGGGCGATGAAAAACTGTTTTTT. Its translation: CASSLSGGDEKLFF.

The CDR3 sequence is CASSSGTGDGNTIYF. DNA of the CDR3: TGTGCCAGCAGCTCTGGGACAGGGGATGGAAACACCATATATTTT. The chain recombines TRBV7-8 with TRBJ1-3; 10 bases align to TRBD1. After removal of 4 bases from V and 3 bases from J, the junction contained 3 bases not matched to a gene. Germline V gene sequence: CDR1 SGHVS, CDR2 FQNEAQ. This CDR3 comprises 15 residues.

The chain links TRBV7-9 to TRBJ1-4; no reliable D call. Germline V lookup: CDR1 SEHNR, CDR2 FQNEAQ (reference sequence). The V end lost 0 bases, the J end lost 10 bases, and 12 bases lay between the germline ends. This CDR3 comprises 14 residues. The CDR3 DNA follows: TGTGCCAGCAGCTTAGCAGGTGGAGAGGGAAAACTGTTTTTT. As protein: CASSLAGGEGKLFF.

J is TRBJ2-2 and V is TRBV18; no definite D call. CDR1 and CDR2 from the germline V gene are KGHSH and LQKENI. V dropped 2 bases and J dropped 3 bases, with 7 bases sitting between them. The CDR3 has 14 residues. This chain's CDR3 is CASSPVGYTGELFF. The CDR3, as DNA: TGTGCCAGCTCACCAGTCGGGTACACCGGGGAGCTGTTTTTT.

The chain is built from TRBV19 and TRBJ1-5; 8 bases fit TRBD1. The junction had 4 bases not matched to a gene; V was cut back by 6 bases and J by 0 bases. This CDR3 has 15 amino acids. Germline-derived CDR1 and CDR2 are LNHDA and SQIVND (reference sequence). Here the CDR3 DNA reads TGTGCCAGTAGAGTTGGACAGGGTAGCAATCAGCCCCAGCATTTT. Amino acid sequence: CASRVGQGSNQPQHF.

This clone was detected only a few times. Other DNA sequences in this specimen translate into the identical CDR3. The chain employs TRBV18 and TRBJ2-3; maybe TRBD2 (6 bases). V was pared by 3 bases and J by 6 bases, with 7 bases between. The CDR3 runs to 12 residues. CDR1 is KGHSH and CDR2 is LQKENI in the germline V gene. As DNA, the CDR3 is TGTGCCAGCTCACCTGGAGGGGATACGCAGTATTTT. Protein product: CASSPGGDTQYF.

This sequence joins TRBV6-5 and TRBJ1-6, with a possible D match to TRBD1 (6 bases). The ends were cut back, 7 bases at V and 3 bases at J, with 13 bases in the middle. The CDR3 consists of 15 residues. The germline V gene encodes CDR1 MNHEY and CDR2 SVGAGI. The CDR3 DNA reads as TGTGCCAGCAAGAGGACAGTCCTCTATAATTCACCCCTCCACTTT. Translating it yields CASKRTVLYNSPLHF.

This clone came up once. V is TRBV11-2 and J is TRBJ2-5; TRBD1 matches at 8 bases. Germline V lookup: CDR1 SGHAT, CDR2 FQNNGV. The V gene end was trimmed by 2 bases and the J gene end by 7 bases; junction bases not matched to a gene: 6. The CDR3 contains 14 residues. The CDR3 DNA reads TGTGCCAGCAGCTTACAGGGGGCTGGGGGGACCCAGTACTTC. Its translation is CASSLQGAGGTQYF.

V gene TRBV2 combines with J gene TRBJ1-2, with no clear D. CDR1 is SNHLY, CDR2 FYNNEI, per germline. The CDR3 consists of 14 residues. Trimming cost V 0 bases and J 4 bases, with 9 bases left between them. Here the CDR3 DNA reads TGTGCCAGCAGTGAAGCGCTGAGGAGCTATGGCTACACCTTC. Its protein is CASSEALRSYGYTF.

This clone was counted a few times. This rearrangement joins TRBV27 to TRBJ1-5; D remains ambiguous. Germline values: CDR1 MNHEY, CDR2 SMNVEV (reference sequence). This CDR3 contains 15 residues. Trimming shortened V by 6 bases and J by 7 bases, and 19 bases separated the two germline ends. Here the CDR3 DNA reads TGTGCCAGCAGACCCTACAGCCCGGCACGGCAGCCCCAGCATTTT. Translating it yields CASRPYSPARQPQHF.

V gene TRBV6-2 or TRBV6-3 combines with J gene TRBJ2-7; D remains ambiguous. Germline V gives CDR1 MNHEY, CDR2 SVGEGT. The CDR3 is 13 amino acids. Trimming removed 5 bases from V and 2 bases from J, with 10 bases in between. The CDR3 reads CASSPTTPYEQYF. The CDR3 coding sequence is TGTGCCAGCAGTCCGACAACCCCCTACGAGCAGTACTTC.

V gene TRBV27 combines with J gene TRBJ2-2; a weak D match, TRBD1 (5 bases). The germline V gene has CDR1 MNHEY and CDR2 SMNVEV (reference sequence). The CDR3 has 13 amino acids. The V and J ends lost 7 bases and 6 bases respectively, with 12 bases between them. The CDR3 sequence is CASIGRAAGELFF. The DNA of the CDR3 is TGTGCCAGCATCGGCAGGGCGGCCGGGGAGCTGTTTTTT.

This chain uses TRBV2 with TRBJ1-5; 8 bases are a match to TRBD1. V was pared by 6 bases and J by 7 bases, with 8 bases of the junction left unmatched. Germline CDR1 and CDR2: SNHLY and FYNNEI. The CDR3 totals 14 residues. CDR3 sequence: CASRDRVSGQPQHF. CDR3 sequence (DNA): TGTGCCAGCAGGGACAGGGTCTCAGGACAGCCCCAGCATTTT.

The V call is TRBV12-3 or TRBV12-4, the J call TRBJ2-3, with 7 nucleotides matching TRBD2. This CDR3 contains 13 residues. Losses at the gene ends were 4 bases for V and 6 bases for J; bases not matched to a gene: 4. This chain's CDR3 is CASSSSGADTQYF. Written as DNA, the CDR3 is TGTGCCAGCAGTTCCAGCGGGGCGGATACGCAGTATTTT.

The V call is TRBV2, the J call TRBJ2-2; 8 nucleotides match TRBD1. This CDR3 comprises 16 residues. Germline CDR1 reads SNHLY; CDR2 reads FYNNEI. V dropped 7 bases and J dropped 0; count of bases not matched to a gene: 7. CDR3 sequence (DNA): TGTGCCAGCAACCTCCAGGGGGCCGCGAACACCGGGGAGCTGTTTTTT. It yields the protein CASNLQGAANTGELFF.

The chain employs TRBV5-1 and TRBJ1-1; possible D gene TRBD1, 6 bases. Germline V gene data show CDR1 as SGHRS and CDR2 as YFSETQ. Trimming removed 4 bases at V and 0 bases at J, with 10 bases between. The CDR3 consists of 14 residues. CDR3 DNA: TGCGCCAGCAGCCCCCGGGACATGAACACTGAAGCTTTCTTT. Encoded protein: CASSPRDMNTEAFF.

The genes are TRBV6-5 and TRBJ1-4; TRBD1 agrees at 7 bases. J gave up 5 bases and V 1 base, and 4 bases lay outside the gene matches. The CDR3 has 15 amino acids. In germline, CDR1 is MNHEY, CDR2 SVGAGI. The CDR3: CASSYLGRGNEKLFF. The CDR3 coding sequence is TGTGCCAGCAGTTACTTGGGCAGGGGGAATGAAAAACTGTTTTTT.

The chain carries TRBV7-8 and TRBJ1-5; 7 nucleotides align to TRBD1. The germline gives CDR1 SGHVS, CDR2 FQNEAQ. CDR3 length: 15 residues. V lost 4 bases, J lost 7 bases, and 10 bases stayed unmatched. The CDR3 loop is CASSSPLDRDQPQHF. The CDR3 coding sequence is TGTGCCAGCAGCTCTCCGTTAGACAGGGACCAGCCCCAGCATTTT.

The genes are TRBV2 and TRBJ2-1; the D gene is possibly TRBD2 (6 bases). Deletions cut 5 bases from V and 6 bases from J, with 8 bases between. The CDR3 is 12 amino acids. Germline V CDR1 and CDR2: SNHLY, FYNNEI. This CDR3 is CASSLTSNEQFF. CDR3 sequence (DNA): TGTGCCAGCAGTTTGACTAGCAATGAGCAGTTCTTC.

CDR3 nucleotide sequence: TGCGCCAGCAGTCCTTCCTTCAGGGACAGGGCGAACACCGGGGAGCTGTTTTTT. Its protein product is CASSPSFRDRANTGELFF. The rearrangement joins TRBV23-1 to TRBJ2-2; 9 bases agree with TRBD1. TRBV23-1 is treated as an ORF (open reading frame) with a function not yet certain. This CDR3 spans 18 amino acids. V trimming: 4 bases; J trimming: 0 bases; junction bases outside the gene matches: 9.

V is TRBV3-1 (or the pseudogene TRBV3-2) and J is TRBJ1-5, with a possible D match to TRBD1 (5 bases). CDR1 LGHDT and CDR2 YNNKEL come from the germline V gene (reference sequence). Deletions cut 3 bases from V and 7 bases from J, with 10 bases between. This CDR3 spans 13 amino acids. The CDR3 DNA sequence: TGTGCCAGCAGCCACGGGGGACGGCAGCCCCAGCATTTT. It is translated as CASSHGGRQPQHF.